Following are 7 T cell receptor beta chains from one sample sequenced in a study of T cell responses to AZD1222 COVID-19 vaccine. The data were produced by immunoSEQ multiplex PCR, yet TCRdb's version contains in-frame clones alone and is incomplete. The sample carries some 150,000 clones, 75% to 90% recorded once. The material was peripheral blood, obtained after recovery from COVID-19. These receptors originate from an adult who had recovered from COVID-19.

The table lists this clone with a count of one. The V call is TRBV18, the J call TRBJ2-2; no clear D. V lost 4 bases and J 4 bases, leaving 19 bases between the germline ends. CDR1 is KGHSH, CDR2 LQKENI, per germline. The CDR3 is made up of 17 amino acids. The CDR3 nucleotides are TGTGCCAGCTCACTATCGTCAAGTGGTTGGGCCACCGGGGAGCTGTTTTTT. Its translation is CASSLSSSGWATGELFF.

The chain carries TRBV14 and TRBJ1-3; the D gene is possibly TRBD1 (6 bases). The CDR3 consists of 17 residues. The germline CDR1 and CDR2 sequences are SGHDN and FVKESK. V lost 1 base and J lost 0, with 13 bases in between. The CDR3 sequence is CASSQVGGLPSGNTIYF. The CDR3 nucleotides read TGTGCCAGCAGCCAAGTGGGGGGGCTGCCCTCTGGAAACACCATATATTTT. The whole variable domain, filled in from reference TRBV14 and TRBJ1-3, reads EAGVTQFPSHSVIEKGQTVTLRCDPISGHDNLYWYRRVMGKEIKFLLHFVKESKQDESGMPNNRFLAERTGGTYSTLKVQPAELEDSGVYFCASSQVGGLPSGNTIYFGEGSWLTVV.

Here the CDR3 DNA reads TGTGCCAGCAGTGAAGGGGGACGAGCCTACTTC. Its protein product is CASSEGGRAYF. The chain carries TRBV2 and TRBJ2-7; either TRBD1 or TRBD2 may fit D (5 bases each). The CDR3 is 11 residues long. CDR1 and CDR2 from the germline V gene are SNHLY and FYNNEI. Trimming took 1 base from V and 13 from J, leaving 11 bases between them.

CDR3 in DNA: TGTGCCAGCAGCTCCTCTGCACGGGCAGGGGAGACCCAGTACTTC. As protein: CASSSSARAGETQYF. The J gene is TRBJ2-5, the V gene TRBV7-3, with D perhaps matching TRBD1 (5 bases). Germline V gene sequence: CDR1 SGHTA, CDR2 FQGTGA. Trimming took 4 bases from V and 5 from J, leaving 17 bases between them. The CDR3 length is 15 residues.

This chain connects TRBV27 to TRBJ1-2; 9 nucleotides agree with TRBD1. Germline-derived CDR1 and CDR2 are MNHEY and SMNVEV (reference sequence). CDR3 size: 16 residues. J lost 5 bases, V lost 3 bases, and 10 bases had no gene match. CDR3 nucleotide sequence: TGTGCCAGCAGTTTCTCACCGGGACAGGGAGGATATGGCTACACCTTC. It specifies CASSFSPGQGGYGYTF.

The rearrangement uses TRBV4-2 and TRBJ1-2; no clear D gene. Trimming shortened V by 0 bases and J by 5 bases, and 10 bases separated the two germline ends. This CDR3 is 14 amino acids long. Germline CDR1 LGHNA, CDR2 YNFKEQ. Here the CDR3 reads CASSQDRGWYGYTF. In DNA form, the CDR3 reads TGTGCCAGCAGCCAAGATCGGGGTTGGTATGGCTACACCTTC.

DNA of the CDR3: TGTGCCAGTAGTCCAGGGACAGGGCCGAGGACCCAGTACTTC. It yields the protein CASSPGTGPRTQYF. The V and J genes are TRBV19 and TRBJ2-5; 9 positions match TRBD1. The CDR3 consists of 14 residues. Germline V lookup: CDR1 LNHDA, CDR2 SQIVND (reference sequence). J lost 7 bases, V lost 5 bases, and 8 bases had no gene match. Full variable domain (rest looked up from reference TRBV19 and TRBJ2-5): DGGITQSPKYLFRKEGQNVTLSCEQNLNHDAMYWYRQDPGQGLRLIYYSQIVNDFQKGDIAEGYSVSREKKESFPLTVTSAQKNPTAFYLCASSPGTGPRTQYFGPGTRLLVL.